What follows are 25 T cell receptor beta chains derived from one specimen sequenced in a study of post-analysis software for immune sequencing data (dated by TCRdb to 2015 to 2017). What the study reported, not specific to this receptor: Patients showed significantly higher frequencies than controls for roughly five TRBV segments, among them TRBV5-6, TRBV5-1 and TRBV20-1.

Which antigens these TCRs recognize remains unknown. The library was obtained by PCR. This sample was sequenced with an Illumina HiSeq 2500. To reduce PCR and sequencing biases, unique molecular identifiers were incorporated into the TCR beta cDNA libraries. TCRdb reanalyzed the raw reads on its own, using fastp at Q25 for trimming and MiXCR for clone calling, and kept in-frame beta chains. Identical CDR3 proteins give one entry, which carries the most common genes and DNA. In all, the sample holds around 710,000 distinct CDR3 sequences, and approximately 44% of those were seen once. The leading ten clones occupy roughly 4.9% of the sample. The sample comprised blood. The receptors shown here come from a girl aged 10 to 17 with multiple sclerosis.

As to this clonotype: One end of the junction fails to match germline, which may point to a read error. The genes are TRBV18 and TRBJ1-2; no firm D call. Germline V lookup: CDR1 KGHSH, CDR2 LQKENI. The CDR3 has 13 amino acids. CDR3 sequence reads: CVSSPDGFYGYTF. The CDR3 nucleotides read TGTGTCAGCTCACCGGACGGCTTCTATGGCTACACCTTC.

This clonotype is a singleton in its sample. The V call is TRBV27, the J call TRBJ2-5, with 9 nucleotides matching TRBD1. Near its end, the DNA agrees better with TRBJ2-7, so the J call may be wrong. The germline V gene encodes CDR1 MNHEY and CDR2 SMNVEV (reference sequence). This CDR3 has 14 residues. CDR3 nucleotide sequence: TGTGCCAGCAGTTTATACAGGGGGCGCAACGAGCAGTACTTC. Residues: CASSLYRGRNEQYF.

This rearrangement joins TRBV28 to TRBJ2-4; D might be TRBD2 (6 bases). In germline, CDR1 is MDHEN, CDR2 SYDVKM. The V end was cut by 3 bases, the J end by 0 bases, with 21 bases between. The CDR3 loop spans 19 amino acids. This chain's CDR3 is CASSFLDPWGDIAKNIQYF. CDR3 in DNA: TGTGCCAGCAGTTTCCTGGACCCGTGGGGGGATATAGCCAAAAACATTCAGTACTTC.

This clonotype was seen only a few times. The gene calls are TRBV7-2 and TRBJ2-5, with D tentatively TRBD2 (5 bases). V was shortened by 5 bases and J by 7 bases, with 17 bases between the two germline ends. CDR1 and CDR2 (germline): SGHTA, FQGNSA. The CDR3 has 14 residues. The CDR3 sequence is CASSSGLIPGTQYF. The CDR3 coding sequence is TGTGCCAGCAGCAGCGGACTGATCCCCGGGACCCAGTACTTC.

This clonotype was detected only once. One end of the junction fails to match germline, which may point to a read error. The V gene is TRBV7-2, the J gene TRBJ1-2, with D possibly TRBD1 on 6 matching bases. From germline, CDR1 is SGHTA and CDR2 FQGNSA. This CDR3 region has 15 residues. CDR3 loop: CANSLEGTGRYGYTF. CDR3 DNA: TGTGCCAACAGCTTAGAGGGAACAGGGCGCTATGGCTACACCTTC.

The V gene is TRBV9, the J gene TRBJ2-1, with TRBD2 matching over 12 bases. J gave up 6 bases and V 3 bases, and 7 bases lay outside the gene matches. This CDR3 comprises 16 residues. Germline CDR1 is SGDLS and CDR2 is YYNGEE. The CDR3 DNA sequence: TGTGCCAGCAGCGGCCAGGGACTAGCGGGTTTCAATGAGCAGTTCTTC. This codes for CASSGQGLAGFNEQFF. Full variable domain (remainder filled in from reference TRBV9 and TRBJ2-1): DSGVTQTPKHLITATGQRVTLRCSPRSGDLSVYWYQQSLDQGLQFLIQYYNGEERAKGNILERFSAQQFPDLHSELNLSSLELGDSALYFCASSGQGLAGFNEQFFGPGTRLTVL.

This chain links TRBV5-1 with TRBJ2-3, with D tentatively TRBD2 (5 bases). The germline V and J ends were trimmed by 1 base and 6 bases, with 15 bases remaining between them. The CDR3 runs to 15 residues. Germline assignment: CDR1 SGHRS and CDR2 YFSETQ. The CDR3 reads CASSLKGVGSDTQYF. CDR3 nucleotide sequence: TGCGCCAGCAGCTTGAAGGGAGTCGGTTCGGATACGCAGTATTTT.

Regarding this clonotype: The junction and the germline gene differ at one end; a read error may be behind it. The genes are TRBV6-5 and TRBJ1-2; 11 bases are shared with TRBD1. This CDR3 is built from 13 residues. Germline lookup yields CDR1 MNHEY and CDR2 SVGAGI. In DNA, the CDR3 is TGCACCACCGGGACAGGGGGAAGCTATGGCTACACCTTC. It specifies CTTGTGGSYGYTF.

V is TRBV7-6 and J is TRBJ2-3; D is undetermined. V dropped 3 bases and J dropped 6 bases, with 7 bases sitting between them. Germline loops: CDR1 SGHVS, CDR2 FNYEAQ. The length of the CDR3 is 12 residues. The CDR3 spells CASSFVGDTQYF. The DNA of the CDR3 is TGTGCCAGCAGCTTCGTCGGGGATACGCAGTATTTT.

The chain uses TRBV28 and TRBJ2-1; D might be TRBD1 or TRBD2, each matching 5 bases. The CDR3 has 15 residues. The V gene lost 4 bases and the J gene lost 8 bases, with 18 bases spanning the gap. CDR1 and CDR2 (germline): MDHEN, SYDVKM. The CDR3: CASSSGTRSSYEQFF. For the CDR3, the DNA is TGTGCCAGCAGTTCCGGGACCCGTTCCAGTTATGAGCAGTTCTTC. Complete variable domain (other parts from reference TRBV28 and TRBJ2-1): DVKVTQSSRYLVKRTGEKVFLECVQDMDHENMFWYRQDPGLGLRLIYFSYDVKMKEKGDIPEGYSVSREKKERFSLILESASTNQTSMYLCASSSGTRSSYEQFFGPGTRLTVL.

V and J are TRBV21-1 and TRBJ1-2; the table names TRBD1, a call not compared with the DNA. TRBV21-1 is recorded as a pseudogene. This CDR3 spans 15 amino acids. CDR3 sequence reads: CASSKNPGTEYGYTF. The CDR3 nucleotides are TGTGCCAGCAGCAAAAACCCCGGGACCGAATATGGCTACACCTTC.

In this sample, this clonotype turned up many times. The chain employs TRBV15 and TRBJ2-6; the D is unclear. There are 15 residues in the CDR3. V dropped 2 bases and J dropped 2 bases, with 7 bases sitting between them. CDR1 is LNHNV, CDR2 YYDKDF, per germline (reference sequence). The DNA for the CDR3 is TGTGCCACCAGCAGACCTTTAACTGGGGCCAACGTCCTGACTTTC. Amino acids: CATSRPLTGANVLTF.

The chain joins TRBV7-9 to TRBJ2-3; the D is unclear. Trimming left V 5 bases short and J 6 bases short, with 18 bases between. Germline V gene data show CDR1 as SEHNR and CDR2 as FQNEAQ (reference sequence). The CDR3 totals 15 residues. The CDR3 nucleotides are TGTGCCAGCAGCCTCGGCTCGGCATTCGGGGATACGCAGTATTTT. The encoded protein is CASSLGSAFGDTQYF.

The chain recombines TRBV20-1 with TRBJ2-7; the match to TRBD2 covers 13 bases. The CDR3 spans 16 residues. J lost 2 bases, V lost 4 bases, and 8 bases had no gene match. In germline, CDR1 is DFQATT, CDR2 SNEGSKA (reference sequence). CDR3 amino acids: CSAIRTSGRTAYEQYF. CDR3 DNA sequence: TGCAGTGCTATCAGGACTAGCGGGAGAACAGCCTACGAGCAGTACTTC.

This chain uses TRBV6-5 with TRBJ1-2; 7 positions agree with TRBD1. Trimming at V came to 2 bases and at J to 4 bases, leaving 7 bases not matched to a gene. CDR1 is MNHEY, CDR2 SVGAGI, per germline. The CDR3 covers 15 residues. Here the CDR3 reads CASSYPTGRFYGYTF. Here the CDR3 DNA reads TGTGCCAGCAGTTACCCGACAGGGCGGTTCTATGGCTACACCTTC.

The CDR3: CASSPLDTDTQYF. The CDR3, as DNA: TGTGCCAGCAGCCCACTGGACACAGATACGCAGTATTTT. The chain couples TRBV5-6 to TRBJ2-3; D is unclear. The germline gives CDR1 SGHDT, CDR2 YYEEEE. The CDR3 has 13 residues. Trimming pared 4 bases from V and 2 bases from J, leaving 8 bases between.

The rearrangement joins TRBV12-3 or TRBV12-4 to TRBJ2-3; 7 bases map to TRBD2. V trimming: 7 bases; J trimming: 2 bases; junction bases outside the gene matches: 6. This CDR3 spans 14 amino acids. CDR3 region: CASTHGRSTDTQYF. For the CDR3, the DNA is TGTGCCAGCACCCACGGGAGGTCCACAGATACGCAGTATTTT.

The rearrangement links TRBV24-1 to TRBJ1-5; the D is unclear. V was clipped by 6 bases and J by 0 bases, with 20 bases between them. The germline gives CDR1 KGHDR, CDR2 SFDVKD. The CDR3 has 18 amino acids. The CDR3 sequence is CATSPKNKGKDSNQPQHF. CDR3 DNA: TGTGCCACCAGTCCAAAAAATAAGGGCAAAGATAGCAATCAGCCCCAGCATTTT.

The sample holds a few counts of this clonotype. V usage is TRBV4-2 and J usage is TRBJ2-3, with 8 bases fitting TRBD2. The germline V gene encodes CDR1 LGHNA and CDR2 YNFKEQ. V lost 1 base, J lost 3 bases, and 6 bases stayed unmatched. The CDR3 runs 16 residues. This CDR3 reads CASSQGAAGVTDTQYF. CDR3 coding DNA: TGTGCCAGCAGCCAAGGGGCAGCGGGAGTTACAGATACGCAGTATTTT.

The V gene is TRBV7-2, the J gene TRBJ2-7; 9 bases align to TRBD2. The germline V gene has CDR1 SGHTA and CDR2 FQGNSA. Trimming took 5 bases from V and 7 from J; bases not matched to a gene: 12. This CDR3 contains 15 residues. Written as DNA, the CDR3 is TGTGCCAGCAGCCTCGGATCTAGCGGGATCTGGGAGCAGTACTTC. Its translation is CASSLGSSGIWEQYF.

This clonotype was counted once. The chain links TRBV5-1 to TRBJ2-1; D possibly corresponds to TRBD2 (6 bases). Near its end, the DNA agrees better with TRBJ2-7, so the J call may be wrong. The CDR3 is made up of 17 amino acids. Germline lookup yields CDR1 SGHRS and CDR2 YFSETQ. CDR3 region: CASSLFGGDSSYNEQYF. Written as DNA, the CDR3 is TGCGCCAGCAGCTTGTTCGGCGGGGATAGCTCCTACAATGAGCAGTACTTC.

This clonotype showed up just once. The V gene is TRBV28, the J gene TRBJ1-5, with D perhaps TRBD1 (6 bases). Trimming removed 5 bases at V and 4 bases at J, with 12 bases between. CDR1 MDHEN and CDR2 SYDVKM come from the germline V gene. The CDR3 runs to 14 residues. In DNA form, the CDR3 reads TGTGCCAGCAGTCCATCGACAGGAAATCAGCCCCAGCATTTT. It yields the protein CASSPSTGNQPQHF.

The V call is TRBV20-1, the J call TRBJ2-7; 9 positions agree with TRBD1. In germline, CDR1 is DFQATT, CDR2 SNEGSKA (reference sequence). CDR3 length: 14 amino acids. The V gene end was trimmed by 6 bases and the J gene end by 5 bases; junction bases not matched to a gene: 11. CDR3 in amino acids: CSAEPGQGINEQYF. In nucleotides, the CDR3 is TGCAGTGCCGAACCGGGACAGGGTATCAACGAGCAGTACTTC.

This clonotype was observed a few times. This chain connects TRBV5-1 to TRBJ2-7; D may be TRBD1 (7 bases). V lost 5 bases to trimming and J lost 0 bases, with 12 bases between them. The CDR3 runs to 14 residues. Germline V gene sequence: CDR1 SGHRS, CDR2 YFSETQ. DNA for the CDR3: TGCGCCAGCAGGGAGGGACAGAGCTCCTACGAGCAGTACTTC. Encoded protein: CASREGQSSYEQYF. Looking up the rest from reference TRBV5-1 and TRBJ2-7 gives the full variable domain: KAGVTQTPRYLIKTRGQQVTLSCSPISGHRSVSWYQQTPGQGLQFLFEYFSETQRNKGNFPGRFSGRQFSNSRSEMNVSTLELGDSALYLCASREGQSSYEQYFGPGTRLTVT.

The chain is built from TRBV10-3 and TRBJ2-4; D remains ambiguous. The CDR3 contains 17 residues. Germline V gene lookup returns CDR1 ENHRY and CDR2 SYGVKD. The V and J ends lost 2 bases and 0 bases respectively, with 14 bases between them. The CDR3 loop is CAISEAGRHGAKNIQYF. The CDR3 nucleotides are TGTGCCATCAGTGAGGCTGGTAGACATGGAGCCAAAAACATTCAGTACTTC.